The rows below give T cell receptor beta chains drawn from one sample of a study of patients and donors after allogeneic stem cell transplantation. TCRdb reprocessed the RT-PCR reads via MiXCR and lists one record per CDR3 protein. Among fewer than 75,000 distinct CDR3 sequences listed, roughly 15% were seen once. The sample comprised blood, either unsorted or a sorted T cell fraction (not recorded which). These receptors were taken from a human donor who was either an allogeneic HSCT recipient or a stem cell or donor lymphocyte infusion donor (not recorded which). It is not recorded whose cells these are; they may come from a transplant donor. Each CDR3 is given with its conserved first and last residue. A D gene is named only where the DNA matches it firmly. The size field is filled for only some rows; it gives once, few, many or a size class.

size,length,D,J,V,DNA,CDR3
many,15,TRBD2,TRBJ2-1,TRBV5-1,TGCGCCAGCAGCTTTACTAGCGGGAGGGCCGGTGAGCAGTTCTTC,CASSFTSGRAGEQFF
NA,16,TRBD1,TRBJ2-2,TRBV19,TGTGCCAGTAGGCCGGGACAGGGGGTGAACACCGGGGAGCTGTTTTTT,CASRPGQGVNTGELFF
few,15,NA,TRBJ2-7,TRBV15,TGTGCCACCAGCAGAACCAGGGGAGGGGCCTACGAGCAGTACTTC,CATSRTRGGAYEQYF
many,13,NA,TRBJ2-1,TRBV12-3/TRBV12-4,TGTGCCAGCAGTTTAGGCCTGTACAATGAGCAGTTCTTC,CASSLGLYNEQFF
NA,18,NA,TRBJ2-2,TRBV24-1,TGTGCCACCACTCACCGACGGGACCCTATATTTGGCGCCGGGGAGCTGTTTTTT,CATTHRRDPIFGAGELFF
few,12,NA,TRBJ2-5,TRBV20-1,TGCAGTGCTGGGCCCCAACAAGAGACCCAGTACTTC,CSAGPQQETQYF
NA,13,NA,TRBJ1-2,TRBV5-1,TGCGCCAGCAGCTGGGATGGCGACTATGGCTACACCTTC,CASSWDGDYGYTF
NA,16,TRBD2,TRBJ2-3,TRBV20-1,TGCAGTGCTAGAGATCAGGGACTAGCGGACACAGATACGCAGTATTTT,CSARDQGLADTDTQYF
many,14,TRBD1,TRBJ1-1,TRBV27,TGTGCCAGCAGCGAGACAGGGATGAACACTGAAGCTTTCTTT,CASSETGMNTEAFF
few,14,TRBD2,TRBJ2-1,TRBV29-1,TGCAGCGTTGAGGTAGCGGGGGGAGGGGATGAGCAGTTCTTC,CSVEVAGGGDEQFF
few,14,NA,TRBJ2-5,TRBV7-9,TGTGCCAGCAGCTTAGCGAGGACAATAACGACCCAGTACTTC,CASSLARTITTQYF
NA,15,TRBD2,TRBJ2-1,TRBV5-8,TGTGCCAGGGACCCTAGCGGGAGATCCTACAATGAGCAGTTCTTC,CARDPSGRSYNEQFF
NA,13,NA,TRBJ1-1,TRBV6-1,TGTGCCAGCAGGACGTCGGTGAACACTGAAGCTTTCTTT,CASRTSVNTEAFF
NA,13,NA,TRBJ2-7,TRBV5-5,TGTGCCAGCAGCTTGTTTGTCTTCTACGAGCAGTACTTC,CASSLFVFYEQYF
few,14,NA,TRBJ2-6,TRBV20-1,TGCAGTGCCCAGAGACCCCCTGGGGCCAACGTCCTGACTTTC,CSAQRPPGANVLTF
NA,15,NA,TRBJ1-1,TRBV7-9,TGTGCCAGCAGCCCAGGGGTTAGGGGGAGGACTGAAGCTTTCTTT,CASSPGVRGRTEAFF
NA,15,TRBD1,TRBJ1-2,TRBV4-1,TGCGCCAGCAGCCAGCCTGGACAGGGGGCTGAGGGCTACACCTTC,CASSQPGQGAEGYTF
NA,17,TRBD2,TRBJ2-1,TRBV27,TGTGCCAGCAGTCTCCAGATTGCGGGAGGATTTGCCTACGAGCAGTTCTTC,CASSLQIAGGFAYEQFF
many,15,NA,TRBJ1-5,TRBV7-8,TGTGCCAGCAGGGGCGGCGGGTTGGGCAATCAGCCCCAGCATTTT,CASRGGGLGNQPQHF
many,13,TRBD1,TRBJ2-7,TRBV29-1,TGCAGCGCCCAAGGACAGGTCAACTACGAGCAGTACTTC,CSAQGQVNYEQYF
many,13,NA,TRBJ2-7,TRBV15,TGTGCCACCAGCGACAGCCCTACCTACGAGCAGTACTTC,CATSDSPTYEQYF
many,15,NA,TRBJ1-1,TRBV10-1,TGCGCCAGCAGTGCCGAATCGGAGGGGTCAACTGAAGCTTTCTTT,CASSAESEGSTEAFF
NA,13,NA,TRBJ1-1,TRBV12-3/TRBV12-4,TGTGCCAGCAGTATATTAGGGGCCACTGAAGCTTTCTTT,CASSILGATEAFF
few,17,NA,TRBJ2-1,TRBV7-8,TGTGCCAGCAGCTCCGGAATGCATTACGGGGCCTACAATGAGCAGTTCTTC,CASSSGMHYGAYNEQFF
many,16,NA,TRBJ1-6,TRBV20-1,TGCAGTGCTAGAGATTCGGAGGAGACCTATAATTCACCCCTCCACTTT,CSARDSEETYNSPLHF
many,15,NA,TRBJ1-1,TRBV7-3,TGTGCCAGCAGCTTCAACGGGCTACCCAACACTGAAGCTTTCTTT,CASSFNGLPNTEAFF
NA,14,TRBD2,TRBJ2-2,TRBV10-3,TGTGCCTCCCAAGCGGGAGGGAACACCGGGGAGCTGTTTTTT,CASQAGGNTGELFF
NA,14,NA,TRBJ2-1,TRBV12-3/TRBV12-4,TGTGCCAGCAGCCCTCTACGCCTCGAGAATGAGCAGTTCTTC,CASSPLRLENEQFF
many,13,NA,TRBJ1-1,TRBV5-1,TGCGCCAGCTTCGACAACCCGAACACTGAAGCTTTCTTT,CASFDNPNTEAFF
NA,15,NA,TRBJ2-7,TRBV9,TGTGCCAGCAGCGTAGGTGGTACTGAACTCTACGAGCAGTACTTC,CASSVGGTELYEQYF
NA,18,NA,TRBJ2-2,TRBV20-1,TGCAGTGCTAGAGGACGAAGCAAAGACAGGTTCAACACCGGGGAGCTGTTTTTT,CSARGRSKDRFNTGELFF
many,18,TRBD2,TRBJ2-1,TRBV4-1,TGCGCCAGCAGCCAAGCTGCTAGCGGACAAGATCAATACAATGAGCAGTTCTTC,CASSQAASGQDQYNEQFF
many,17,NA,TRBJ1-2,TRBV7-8,TGTGCCAGCAGCTTAGCGCGTCACGGCCCTGCTAACTATGGCTACACCTTC,CASSLARHGPANYGYTF
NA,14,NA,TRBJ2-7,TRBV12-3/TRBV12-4,TGTGCCAGCAGATCTACCCCAGGGGCTAGGGAGCAGTACTTC,CASRSTPGAREQYF
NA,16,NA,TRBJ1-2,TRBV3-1,TGTGCCAGCAGCCAAGATCCTGAGGCAGGGTCGTATGGCTACACCTTC,CASSQDPEAGSYGYTF
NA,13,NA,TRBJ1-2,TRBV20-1,TGCAGTGCTAGGACCCGACAGAGCTATGGCTACACCTTC,CSARTRQSYGYTF
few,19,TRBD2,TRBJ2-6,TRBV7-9,TGTGCCAGCACCGATGGCTTGATAGCGGGAGCCGGTGGGGCCAACGTCCTGACTTTC,CASTDGLIAGAGGANVLTF
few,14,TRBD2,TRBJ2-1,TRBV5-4,TGTGCCAGCATGGGACTAGCGGGAGAGGATGAGCAGTTCTTC,CASMGLAGEDEQFF
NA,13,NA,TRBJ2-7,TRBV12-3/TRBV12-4,TGTGCCAGCAGTTCCGCCGGTGGCGACGAGCAGTACTTC,CASSSAGGDEQYF
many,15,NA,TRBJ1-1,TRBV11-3,TGTGCCAGCAGCTTAGGCAGACTAATGAACACTGAAGCTTTCTTT,CASSLGRLMNTEAFF
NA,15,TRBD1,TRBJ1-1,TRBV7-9,TGTGCCAGCAGCGACGACAGGGGGATGAACACTGAAGCTTTCTTT,CASSDDRGMNTEAFF
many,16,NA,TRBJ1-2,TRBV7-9,TGTGCCAGCAGTCTAGGACAGACGGAATTAAACTATGGCTACACCTTC,CASSLGQTELNYGYTF
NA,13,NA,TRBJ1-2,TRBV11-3,TGTGCCAGCAGCTTACCTTTTAACTATGGCTACACCTTC,CASSLPFNYGYTF
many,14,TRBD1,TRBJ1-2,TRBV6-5,TGTGCCAGCAGTTACTCGGACAGGAGTTATGGCTACACCTTC,CASSYSDRSYGYTF
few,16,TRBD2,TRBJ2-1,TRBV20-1,TGCAGTTCCACCCTGGGGTCCCGGACTAGGTCCAATGAGCAGTTCTTC,CSSTLGSRTRSNEQFF
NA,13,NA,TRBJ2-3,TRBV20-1,TGCAGTGCTAGGGGTATCACCACAGATACGCAGTATTTT,CSARGITTDTQYF
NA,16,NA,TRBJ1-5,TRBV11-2,TGTGCCAGCAGCTCCCCCGGGGGGGGCCCCAATCAGCCCCAGCATTTT,CASSSPGGGPNQPQHF
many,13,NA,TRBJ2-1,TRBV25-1,TGTGCCAGCAGTGAACAACACAACAATGAGCAGTTCTTC,CASSEQHNNEQFF
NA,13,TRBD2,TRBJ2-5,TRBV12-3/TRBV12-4,TGTGCCAGCAGCGGACTAGTCGCTGAGACCCAGTACTTC,CASSGLVAETQYF
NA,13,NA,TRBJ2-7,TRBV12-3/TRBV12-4,TGTGCCAGCAACTACGGACCTCACTACGAGCAGTACTTC,CASNYGPHYEQYF
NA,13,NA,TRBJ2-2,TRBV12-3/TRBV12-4,TGTGCCAGCAGTTTAGTGCGTGGCGGGGAGCTGTTTTTT,CASSLVRGGELFF
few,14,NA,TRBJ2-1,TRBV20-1,TGCAGTGCTAGGCACCCGAGCTCCTACAATGAGCAGTTCTTC,CSARHPSSYNEQFF
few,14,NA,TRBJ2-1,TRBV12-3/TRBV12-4,TGTGCCAGCAGTTCCGATGGTACCTACAATGAGCAGTTCTTC,CASSSDGTYNEQFF
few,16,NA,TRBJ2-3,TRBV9,TGTGCCAGCAGCGTAGGGCGACGAGAGGGTTGGGATACGCAGTATTTT,CASSVGRREGWDTQYF
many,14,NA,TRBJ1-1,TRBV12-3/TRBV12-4,TGTGCCAGCAGTTTTCCCTGGGGAGACACTGAAGCTTTCTTT,CASSFPWGDTEAFF
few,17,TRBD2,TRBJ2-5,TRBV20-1,TGCAGTGCTGAAACCGGGACTAGCGGGACTCGCCAAGAGACCCAGTACTTC,CSAETGTSGTRQETQYF
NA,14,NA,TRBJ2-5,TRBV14,TGTGCCAGCAGCCAAATTCTCAGGCCAGAGACCCAGTACTTC,CASSQILRPETQYF